These 24 T cell receptor beta chains came from one sample sequenced in a study of T cell changes during pregnancy in multiple sclerosis. Sequenced by immunoSEQ multiplex PCR; TCRdb stores in-frame clones only, minus some. The sample holds approximately 100,000 clones, approximately 90% seen once. The sample was peripheral blood, taken after pregnancy. These TCRs come from a female donor with multiple sclerosis, enrolled in a pregnancy study.

This clone was counted a single time. The genes are TRBV7-3 and TRBJ2-3; D may be TRBD1 (6 bases). V was clipped by 2 bases and J by 3 bases, with 9 bases between them. There are 14 residues in the CDR3. Germline assignment: CDR1 SGHTA and CDR2 FQGTGA. The CDR3 DNA reads TGTGCCAGCAGCTTAGGGGGCTGGACAGATACGCAGTATTTT. As protein: CASSLGGWTDTQYF.

The chain recombines TRBV9 with TRBJ2-5, with a possible D match to TRBD1 (5 bases). The CDR3 has 13 residues. Trimming pared 3 bases from V and 2 bases from J, leaving 8 bases between. CDR1 is SGDLS and CDR2 is YYNGEE in the germline V gene. In DNA, the CDR3 is TGTGCCAGCAGCGGGGGCCTTCAAGAGACCCAGTACTTC. This gives the protein CASSGGLQETQYF.

This chain joins TRBV11-2 and TRBJ1-2; D call uncertain. The germline V gene encodes CDR1 SGHAT and CDR2 FQNNGV. The CDR3 loop spans 14 amino acids. The ends were cut back, 0 bases at V and 2 bases at J, with 7 bases in the middle. The CDR3 loop reads CASSLDGQNYGYTF. The DNA for the CDR3 is TGTGCCAGCAGCTTAGATGGGCAGAACTATGGCTACACCTTC.

J is TRBJ2-5 and V is TRBV7-2, with 15 bases matching TRBD2. The CDR3 is made up of 17 amino acids. Germline values: CDR1 SGHTA, CDR2 FQGNSA. V dropped 4 bases and J dropped 5; count of bases not matched to a gene: 8. This CDR3 is CASSYGLAGGLGETQYF. CDR3 bases: TGTGCCAGCAGCTACGGACTAGCGGGGGGGCTTGGGGAGACCCAGTACTTC.

This chain connects TRBV9 to TRBJ2-7, with a possible D match to TRBD1 (6 bases). V lost 4 bases and J 4 bases, leaving 15 bases between the germline ends. Per the germline V gene, CDR1 is SGDLS and CDR2 is YYNGEE. The CDR3 totals 14 residues. The DNA for the CDR3 is TGTGCCAGCAGCTCTGGGGGCAGTCTATACGAGCAGTACTTC. Its translation is CASSSGGSLYEQYF. Looking up the rest from reference TRBV9 and TRBJ2-7 gives the full variable domain: DSGVTQTPKHLITATGQRVTLRCSPRSGDLSVYWYQQSLDQGLQFLIQYYNGEERAKGNILERFSAQQFPDLHSELNLSSLELGDSALYFCASSSGGSLYEQYFGPGTRLTVT.

The rearrangement uses TRBV9 and TRBJ1-5; unclear D gene. CDR3 length equals 14 residues. The ends were cut back, 4 bases at V and 2 bases at J, with 10 bases in the middle. Germline V lookup: CDR1 SGDLS, CDR2 YYNGEE. This CDR3 is CASSTSLGNQPQHF. In nucleotides, the CDR3 is TGTGCCAGCAGCACATCCCTAGGCAATCAGCCCCAGCATTTT.

This chain connects TRBV7-2 to TRBJ2-4; D might be TRBD1 (6 bases). The V and J ends lost 3 bases and 4 bases respectively, with 7 bases between them. Germline CDR1 is SGHTA and CDR2 is FQGNSA. The CDR3 totals 13 residues. CDR3 sequence reads: CASSLDRKNIQYF. In nucleotides, the CDR3 is TGTGCCAGCAGCTTGGACAGAAAAAACATTCAGTACTTC.

This sequence joins TRBV2 and TRBJ2-7, with D perhaps TRBD1 (6 bases). CDR1 SNHLY and CDR2 FYNNEI come from the germline V gene. V lost 6 bases to trimming and J lost 3 bases, with 24 bases between them. This CDR3 spans 17 amino acids. This CDR3 reads CASRESRGRTGGYEQYF. The CDR3 nucleotides are TGTGCCAGCAGGGAATCTAGGGGGAGAACAGGAGGCTACGAGCAGTACTTC.

The gene calls are TRBV5-4 and TRBJ1-3; no firm D call. Trimming cost V 2 bases and J 8 bases, with 11 bases left between them. CDR1 is SGHNT, CDR2 YYREEE, per germline (reference sequence). This CDR3 comprises 13 residues. The CDR3 loop is CASSFHTADTIYF. The CDR3 region has the DNA TGTGCCAGCAGCTTTCACACAGCGGACACCATATATTTT. The full variable domain, completed using reference TRBV5-4 and TRBJ1-3, is ETGVTQSPTHLIKTRGQQVTLRCSSQSGHNTVSWYQQALGQGPQFIFQYYREEENGRGNFPPRFSGLQFPNYSSELNVNALELDDSALYLCASSFHTADTIYFGEGSWLTVV.

The chain uses TRBV11-2 and TRBJ1-1, with unresolved D. This CDR3 comprises 12 residues. Trimming pared 3 bases from V and 1 base from J, leaving 3 bases between. Germline values: CDR1 SGHAT, CDR2 FQNNGV. The CDR3 DNA sequence: TGTGCCAGCAGCTTTAGGAACACTGAAGCTTTCTTT. It translates to CASSFRNTEAFF.

As for this clone: Sequence at one end of the junction differs from germline and may be a read error. The V gene is TRBV9, the J gene TRBJ2-7; 9 nucleotides match TRBD2. The length of the CDR3 is 14 residues. Germline CDR1 is SGDLS and CDR2 is YYNGEE. In nucleotides, the CDR3 is TGTGCCAGCAGCGCAAGCGAGGGGCTAGCGGGGTCCCATTTC. Translated, it gives CASSASEGLAGSHF.

V is TRBV5-1 and J is TRBJ2-5, with 7 bases aligning to TRBD2. V shed 3 bases and J 5 bases; nucleotides not matched to a gene: 10. The CDR3 contains 15 residues. Germline CDR1 is SGHRS and CDR2 is YFSETQ. Written as DNA, the CDR3 is TGCGCCAGCAGCTCTGGAATAGGGAGGGTCGAGACCCAGTACTTC. Translating gives CASSSGIGRVETQYF.

J is TRBJ1-4 and V is TRBV19, with D maybe TRBD1 (5 bases). Trimming removed 2 bases at V and 4 bases at J, with 20 bases between. This CDR3 is built from 18 residues. Germline V gives CDR1 LNHDA, CDR2 SQIVND (reference sequence). The CDR3 sequence is CASSIRIAQGWINEKLFF. The CDR3 DNA sequence: TGTGCCAGTAGTATAAGGATTGCGCAGGGATGGATTAATGAAAAACTGTTTTTT.

The chain uses TRBV20-1 and TRBJ2-5, with D hard to call. The V and J ends lost 6 bases and 5 bases respectively, with 7 bases between them. The CDR3 is 10 amino acids. Germline V gene sequence: CDR1 DFQATT, CDR2 SNEGSKA (reference sequence). The CDR3 DNA reads TGCAGTGCGAGTATGGAGACCCAGTACTTC. It specifies CSASMETQYF.

The rearrangement joins TRBV19 to TRBJ1-6, with D tentatively TRBD1 (6 bases). Germline lookup yields CDR1 LNHDA and CDR2 SQIVND (reference sequence). The V and J ends lost 3 bases and 4 bases respectively, with 10 bases between them. This CDR3 is built from 15 residues. This CDR3 reads CASSMTGFYNSPLHF. The CDR3 DNA is TGTGCCAGTAGTATGACAGGCTTTTATAATTCACCCCTCCACTTT.

The chain links TRBV7-2 to TRBJ1-3; D is uncertain. Germline V gene sequence: CDR1 SGHTA, CDR2 FQGNSA. V was shortened by 6 bases and J by 1 base, with 10 bases between the two germline ends. This CDR3 is 14 amino acids long. The DNA for the CDR3 is TGTGCCAGCAGTCTAGATGGATCTGGAAACACCATATATTTT. Protein: CASSLDGSGNTIYF.

The chain is built from TRBV5-1 and TRBJ2-5, with 12 bases that match TRBD2. The CDR3 has 16 residues. Germline loops: CDR1 SGHRS, CDR2 YFSETQ. Trimming at V came to 0 bases and at J to 9 bases, leaving 9 bases not matched to a gene. CDR3 bases: TGCGCCAGCAGCTTGGAAGTCCTAGCGGGGGGGCTCTCCCAGTACTTC. This gives the protein CASSLEVLAGGLSQYF.

V is TRBV19 and J is TRBJ2-7; 7 bases map to TRBD2. Germline CDR1 LNHDA, CDR2 SQIVND (reference sequence). This CDR3 is 15 amino acids long. V gave up 5 bases and J gave up 6 bases; unmatched junction bases: 13. The CDR3 DNA reads as TGTGCCAGTAGTGTTCGGGACGGGGGGTTCACCGAGCAGTACTTC. As protein: CASSVRDGGFTEQYF. The whole variable domain, remainder taken from reference TRBV19 and TRBJ2-7, is DGGITQSPKYLFRKEGQNVTLSCEQNLNHDAMYWYRQDPGQGLRLIYYSQIVNDFQKGDIAEGYSVSREKKESFPLTVTSAQKNPTAFYLCASSVRDGGFTEQYFGPGTRLTVT.

This clone was detected only once. This chain joins TRBV4-1 and TRBJ1-3; a weak D match, TRBD1 (5 bases). V was shortened by 8 bases and J by 0 bases, with 11 bases between the two germline ends. The CDR3 totals 14 residues. Germline loops: CDR1 MGHRA, CDR2 YSYEKL. The chain's CDR3 is CASVRRDSGNTIYF. Written as DNA, the CDR3 is TGCGCCAGCGTTCGCAGGGACTCTGGAAACACCATATATTTT.

The genes are TRBV9 and TRBJ1-1; perhaps TRBD1 as D (6 bases). V was trimmed by 3 bases and J by 7 bases, leaving 13 bases between them. The CDR3 extends over 13 amino acids. Germline loops: CDR1 SGDLS, CDR2 YYNGEE. This chain's CDR3 is CASSEGDGDEAFF. The CDR3 DNA sequence: TGTGCCAGCAGCGAGGGGGACGGCGATGAAGCTTTCTTT.

V gene TRBV6-1 combines with J gene TRBJ1-3; 8 nucleotides match TRBD1. V lost 3 bases and J lost 3; bases outside the gene matches: 4. Per the germline V gene, CDR1 is MNHNS and CDR2 is SASEGT. The CDR3 runs to 15 residues. DNA of the CDR3: TGTGCCAGCAGTGATAGGGGGACAGGTGGAAACACCATATATTTT. Protein sequence: CASSDRGTGGNTIYF.

J is TRBJ2-7 and V is TRBV6-5; TRBD1 aligns across 9 bases. The germline CDR1 and CDR2 sequences are MNHEY and SVGAGI. There are 15 residues in the CDR3. The V segment lost 6 bases and the J segment 0 bases; nucleotides outside the gene matches: 6. CDR3 in DNA: TGTGCCAGCAGCCGAGGACAGGGGAGCTCCTACGAGCAGTACTTC. Translating gives CASSRGQGSSYEQYF.

The chain couples TRBV21-1 to TRBJ1-2; TRBD1, the table's D call, lacks a check against the DNA. TRBV21-1 is tagged as a pseudogene. CDR3 length equals 15 residues. CDR3 sequence (DNA): TGTGCCAGCAGCACTCAGGGGCTAGCTAACTATGGCTACACCTTC. Protein: CASSTQGLANYGYTF.

DNA of the CDR3: TGTGCCAGCAGCTTGGCCGCAGGGATCCCTAACTATGGCTACACCTTC. Translating it yields CASSLAAGIPNYGYTF. J is TRBJ1-2 and V is TRBV5-4, with D tentatively TRBD1 (5 bases). The germline gives CDR1 SGHNT, CDR2 YYREEE (reference sequence). The V end was cut by 0 bases, the J end by 0 bases, with 12 bases between. This CDR3 is 16 amino acids long.